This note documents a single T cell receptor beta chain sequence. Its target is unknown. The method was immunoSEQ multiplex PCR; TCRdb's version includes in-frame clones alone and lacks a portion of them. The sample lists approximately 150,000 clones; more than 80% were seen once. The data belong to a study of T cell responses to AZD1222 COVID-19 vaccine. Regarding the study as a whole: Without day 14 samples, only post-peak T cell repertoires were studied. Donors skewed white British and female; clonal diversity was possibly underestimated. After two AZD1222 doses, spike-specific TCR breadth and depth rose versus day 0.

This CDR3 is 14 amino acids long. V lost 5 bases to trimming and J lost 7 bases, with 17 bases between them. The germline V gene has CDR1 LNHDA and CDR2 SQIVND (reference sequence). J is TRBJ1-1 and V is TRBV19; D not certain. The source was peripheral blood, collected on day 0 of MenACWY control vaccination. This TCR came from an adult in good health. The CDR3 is CASSPRPTSGEAFF. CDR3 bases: TGTGCCAGTAGTCCTAGACCCACATCGGGTGAAGCTTTCTTT.